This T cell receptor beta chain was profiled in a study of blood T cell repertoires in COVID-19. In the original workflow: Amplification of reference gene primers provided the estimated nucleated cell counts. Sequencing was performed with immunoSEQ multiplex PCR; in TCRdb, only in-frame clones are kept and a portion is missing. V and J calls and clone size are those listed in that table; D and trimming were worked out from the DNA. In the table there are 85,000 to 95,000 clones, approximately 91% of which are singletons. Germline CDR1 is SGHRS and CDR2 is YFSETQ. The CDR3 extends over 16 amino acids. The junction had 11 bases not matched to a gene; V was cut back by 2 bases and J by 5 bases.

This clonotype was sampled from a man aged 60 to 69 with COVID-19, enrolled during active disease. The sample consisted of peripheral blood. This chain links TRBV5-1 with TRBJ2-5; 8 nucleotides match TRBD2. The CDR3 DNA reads TGCGCCAGCAGCTTCGGAGCGGGAGTGGAACGGGAGACCCAGTACTTC. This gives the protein CASSFGAGVERETQYF.